What follows is one T cell receptor beta chain and its context. Its recognized antigen is unknown. There are no base qualities to consult, and no much larger clone falls within one base. The intended sense of this specimen's time point label: about 28 days (+/-7) after the second vaccine dose. AZD1222 recipients whose second dose came at about 4 weeks and those whose second dose came at about 12 weeks were combined into one group, since spike-specific TCR depth and breadth did not differ between the two schedules. Samples from vaccinated people were obtained from the UK trials COV001 and COV002, which included a single-blind randomized controlled phase 2/3 trial of AZD1222 (ChAdOx1 nCoV-19) in healthy adults. For TCRbeta chain sequencing, PBMC samples were collected from trial participants at day 0 and at day 28 after the second dose. Inclusive of the bounding cysteine and phenylalanine, the CDR3 is 13 residues long. The DNA shown is the 39-base CDR3, in frame from base 1. CDR1 and CDR2, looked up from the germline V gene, are SGHTA and FQGNSA. V drops 2 bases and J drops 4 bases, leaving 6 bases in between.

The CDR3 regions of human TCRbeta chains were analyzed by immunosequencing. The authors' pipeline ran thus. Repertoire TCRs were checked for matches against a reference library of SARS-CoV-2-specific TCRs that had been generated using the MIRA antigen-specificity platform. Breadth meant the fraction of unique TCRs that were SARS-CoV-2-associated, whereas depth meant the fraction of total T cells that were SARS-CoV-2-associated. Using the MIRA data, each spike-specific TCR was mapped to the spike region that the TCR reacts to and placed in a CD4 or CD8 class. Log10-transformed breadth and depth values were compared by one-way ANOVA with Sidak's multiple comparisons tests. TCRdb mirrors the immuneACCESS table, restricted to in-frame sequences. Some clones are absent from its copies; in checked studies, under half trace to an unresolved V gene, and the reason for the others is unknown. V, J and clone size derive from that table, while D and trimming were established from the DNA sequence. This sample comprises more than 120,000 clones, roughly 90% of them detected only once. Around 1.6% of the sample is taken by the ten largest.

The data are from a study of T cell responses to AZD1222 COVID-19 vaccine (dated by TCRdb to about 2021). As for the study more broadly: A total of around 240 trial participants underwent TCR sequencing, of whom 207 had received two doses of AZD1222 and approximately 25 had received two doses of the MenACWY control vaccine. Enrollment into the trials was organized by age into subgroups of 18-55, 56-69 and 70-plus years, and those subgroups contained approximately 150, 30 and 60 TCR-sequenced participants, respectively.

What the work shows at the level of the full study, not this receptor alone: CD4 TCRs associated with the vaccine covered the entire spike protein, and the dominant responses were in regions 160-218 and 743-854. Because no samples from the day 14 peak response were available, repertoires could be characterized only after the peak T cell response. After two AZD1222 doses, both the breadth and the depth of spike-specific TCRs were significantly higher than at day 0 and than in MenACWY recipients. Most participants were white British and females outnumbered males, and the authors suggested that clonal diversity may have been underestimated. Nearly half of unique spike-specific TCRs reportedly recognized epitopes outside regions mutated in the B.1.351 and B.1.1.7 variants. Conclusions about previously exposed vaccinees are limited, since just six AZD1222 recipients were seropositive for SARS-CoV-2 at baseline. In the small 56-69-year group, the increase in depth fell short of significance, most likely because of low power.

Sequencing was performed on peripheral blood, taken 28 days after the second AZD1222 dose. The sequence was collected from an adult who received the AZD1222 COVID-19 vaccine. The sequence links TRBV7-2 to TRBJ1-5; no D gene is confidently identified. The sequenced DNA is TGTGCCAGCAGCTTACTGTGGAATCAGCCCCAGCATTTT. Its amino acids are CASSLLWNQPQHF.